The 14 T cell receptor beta chains reported below all come from one sample, sequenced in a study of cytomegalovirus exposure and HLA in healthy donors. Use of 60 Vbeta and 13 Jbeta primers characterized the PCR. The table came from immunoSEQ multiplex PCR; TCRdb's copy has only in-frame clones and leaves some out. There are about 190,000 clones in the sample; roughly an eighth occur only once, and 7.8% lies in the top ten. The sample comprised PBMCs. Receptors were obtained from a man aged 45-65 years in good health and CMV-seropositive.

This clone was seen a handful of times. J is TRBJ1-4 and V is TRBV4-1; 9 nucleotides match TRBD1. V lost 2 bases and J lost 0; bases outside the gene matches: 4. The CDR3 is 17 residues long. The V gene's germline CDR1 is MGHRA and CDR2 YSYEKL. Here the CDR3 DNA reads TGCGCCAGCAGCCAACCGGACAGGGGCACAACTAATGAAAAACTGTTTTTT. Protein product: CASSQPDRGTTNEKLFF.

This clone has more than one count but fewer than ten. The chain employs TRBV5-6 and TRBJ1-1; 7 nucleotides agree with TRBD1. The CDR3 loop spans 12 amino acids. V trimming: 1 base; J trimming: 11 bases; junction bases outside the gene matches: 5. Per the germline V gene, CDR1 is SGHDT and CDR2 is YYEEEE. The CDR3 region is CASSLRGGWAFF. The CDR3 DNA follows: TGTGCCAGCAGCTTGCGAGGGGGCTGGGCTTTCTTT.

This chain links TRBV7-3 with TRBJ2-1; D perhaps matches TRBD2 (5 bases). V shed 6 bases and J shed 0 bases, with 15 bases lying between them. Germline V gene sequence: CDR1 SGHTA, CDR2 FQGTGA. This CDR3 contains 16 residues. CDR3 nucleotide sequence: TGTGCCAGCAGTCGGTGGCCGGGGAGCTCCTACAATGAGCAGTTCTTC. It codes for CASSRWPGSSYNEQFF.

This chain connects TRBV6-5 to TRBJ1-2; TRBD1 might be the D (5 bases). The CDR3 has 13 amino acids. Germline CDR1 and CDR2: MNHEY and SVGAGI. The V and J ends lost 8 bases and 4 bases respectively, with 14 bases between them. The CDR3: CASGTRQLYGYTF. The CDR3 DNA follows: TGTGCCAGCGGAACTCGACAGCTCTATGGCTACACCTTC.

In its sample, this clone was seen a few times. Sequence at one end of the junction differs from germline and may be a read error. The chain employs TRBV2 and TRBJ1-6; D perhaps matches TRBD1 (6 bases). The CDR3 has 14 amino acids. The germline gives CDR1 SNHLY, CDR2 FYNNEI. Here the CDR3 DNA reads TGTGCCGGCAGGGGTAGCGCCTATAATTCACCCCTCCACTTT. Protein sequence: CAGRGSAYNSPLHF.

In its sample, this clone was seen a few times. The chain combines TRBV2 with TRBJ1-6; 7 nucleotides agree with TRBD1. Germline CDR1 SNHLY, CDR2 FYNNEI. Losses at the gene ends were 10 bases for V and 8 bases for J; bases not matched to a gene: 14. The CDR3 length is 15 residues. CDR3: CATIDPTGIHSPLHF. The CDR3 DNA sequence: TGTGCCACCATTGACCCGACAGGGATACATTCACCCCTCCACTTT.

The chain is built from TRBV7-9 and TRBJ1-4, with D possibly TRBD1 on 6 matching bases. Trimming shortened V by 6 bases and J by 8 bases, and 19 bases separated the two germline ends. The CDR3 loop spans 15 amino acids. Germline CDR1 is SEHNR and CDR2 is FQNEAQ (reference sequence). CDR3 coding DNA: TGTGCCAGCAGACACACCGGACAGCTAGGCGAAAAACTGTTTTTT. Its protein product is CASRHTGQLGEKLFF.

The chain recombines TRBV2 with TRBJ2-7; 8 bases match TRBD2. The CDR3 has 14 residues. Trimming removed 6 bases from V and 5 bases from J; junction bases left unmatched: 9. Germline V lookup: CDR1 SNHLY, CDR2 FYNNEI. CDR3 DNA: TGTGCCAGCAGGGCGGGGGGTAACCAGGACGAGCAGTACGTC. Residues: CASRAGGNQDEQYV.

CDR3 coding DNA: TGCGCCAGCAGCTTGGCTACAGGGGTTAGCACAGATACGCAGTATTTT. It encodes CASSLATGVSTDTQYF. The rearrangement links TRBV5-1 to TRBJ2-3, with 7 bases aligning to TRBD1. J lost 0 bases, V lost 0 bases, and 4 bases had no gene match. Germline loops: CDR1 SGHRS, CDR2 YFSETQ. The length of the CDR3 is 16 residues. The full variable domain, completed using reference TRBV5-1 and TRBJ2-3, is KAGVTQTPRYLIKTRGQQVTLSCSPISGHRSVSWYQQTPGQGLQFLFEYFSETQRNKGNFPGRFSGRQFSNSRSEMNVSTLELGDSALYLCASSLATGVSTDTQYFGPGTRLTVL.

V and J are TRBV7-9 and TRBJ1-6, with 9 bases matching TRBD1. The V segment lost 3 bases and the J segment 4 bases; nucleotides outside the gene matches: 7. Germline V gives CDR1 SEHNR, CDR2 FQNEAQ (reference sequence). This CDR3 is 17 amino acids long. CDR3 amino acids: CASSFYGTGLYNSPLHF. The CDR3 DNA reads as TGTGCCAGCAGCTTCTATGGGACAGGGTTGTATAATTCACCCCTCCACTTT.

This clone has just a few counts. This chain uses TRBV5-1 with TRBJ2-1, with 8 bases lining up with TRBD1. V was clipped by 4 bases and J by 6 bases; unmatched bases: 9. This CDR3 region has 15 residues. Per the germline V gene, CDR1 is SGHRS and CDR2 is YFSETQ. The CDR3 DNA follows: TGCGCCAGCAGCGTAGCCATCACAGGGGGCAATGAGCAGTTCTTC. This gives the protein CASSVAITGGNEQFF.

The chain has TRBV11-3 and TRBJ2-5; 7 positions agree with TRBD2. With 6 bases clipped from V and 6 bases from J, the junction kept 13 bases outside the gene matches. Germline V gene data show CDR1 as SGHNT and CDR2 as YENEEA. The CDR3 is made up of 15 amino acids. The CDR3 spells CASSAGTTGWKTQYF. CDR3 sequence (DNA): TGTGCCAGCAGTGCCGGGACTACCGGTTGGAAGACCCAGTACTTC.

This clone was observed a handful of times. The J gene is TRBJ1-3, the V gene TRBV2; weak D call: TRBD1 (5 bases). This CDR3 has 14 amino acids. The germline V gene encodes CDR1 SNHLY and CDR2 FYNNEI. The CDR3 region has the DNA TGTGCATCGAAAGGGGTCCAGGCGGGAAACACCATATATTTT. Encoded protein: CASKGVQAGNTIYF.

V and J are TRBV28 and TRBJ1-1; 7 nucleotides agree with TRBD1. V shed 2 bases and J 0 bases; nucleotides not matched to a gene: 6. The CDR3 covers 16 residues. CDR1 and CDR2 from the germline V gene are MDHEN and SYDVKM. The CDR3 DNA follows: TGTGCCAGCAGTTTACCCTCGGGACAGTTGAACACTGAAGCTTTCTTT. It yields the protein CASSLPSGQLNTEAFF.